A selection of T cell receptor beta chains follows, all from one sample in a study of identifying expanded T cells in peripheral blood. Only in-frame clones appear in the TCRdb table, and some are missing; sequencing was by immunoSEQ multiplex PCR. The data contain about 94,000 clones, 70% to 90% of them seen just once; the ten biggest clones take up 5.5% to 7%. The sequencing sample was made of blood. The receptors derive from a person between 18 and 69 years old in good health. Each CDR3 is given with its conserved first and last residue. A D gene is named only where the DNA matches it firmly. Size is stated for part of the rows, as once, few or many counts, or as a class when the clone is expanded.

clone size,J gene,D gene,V gene,CDR3 protein,CDR3 DNA
NA,TRBJ1-6,NA,TRBV6-5,CASSYGGTNSPLHF,TGTGCCAGCAGTTACGGGGGCACAAATTCACCCCTCCACTTT
NA,TRBJ1-2,TRBD1,TRBV30,CAWIGDRGSGLDGYTF,TGTGCCTGGATTGGGGACAGGGGTTCTGGGTTGGATGGCTACACCTTC
few,TRBJ2-7,NA,TRBV7-3,CASSLSGGNEQYF,TGTGCCAGCAGCTTATCAGGAGGAAACGAGCAGTACTTC
NA,TRBJ2-3,TRBD1,TRBV29-1,CSVDRGTDTQYF,TGCAGCGTTGACAGGGGGACAGATACGCAGTATTTT
once,TRBJ2-7,TRBD1,TRBV19,CASSSLGTGATKSYEQYF,TGTGCCAGTAGTAGCCTAGGGACAGGGGCGACAAAATCCTACGAGCAGTACTTC
NA,TRBJ1-3,TRBD1,TRBV19,CASSSGQVVANTIYF,TGTGCCAGTAGTTCCGGACAGGTGGTGGCAAACACCATATATTTT
NA,TRBJ2-1,NA,TRBV19,CATTKGWGASYNEQFF,TGTGCCACTACGAAAGGGTGGGGGGCCTCCTACAATGAGCAGTTCTTC
NA,TRBJ2-1,NA,TRBV11-3,CASSLGQALYNEQFF,TGTGCCAGCAGCTTAGGTCAGGCGCTTTACAATGAGCAGTTCTTC
NA,TRBJ1-6,NA,TRBV6-1,CASSEAFGQSSYNSPLHF,TGTGCCAGCAGTGAAGCGTTCGGACAGAGCTCCTATAATTCACCCCTCCACTTT
NA,TRBJ1-1,NA,TRBV19,CASSPGVGTEAFF,TGTGCCAGTAGCCCAGGGGTTGGTACTGAAGCTTTCTTT
NA,TRBJ2-3,TRBD1,TRBV5-1,CASSQGQNTDTQYF,TGCGCCAGCAGCCAGGGACAGAACACAGATACGCAGTATTTT
NA,TRBJ2-1,NA,TRBV6-6,CASSYGQEGNEQFF,TGTGCCAGCAGTTACGGACAAGAGGGCAATGAGCAGTTCTTC
once,TRBJ2-7,NA,TRBV5-1,CASSLEGNYEQYF,TGCGCCAGCAGCTTGGAGGGTAACTACGAGCAGTACTTC
NA,TRBJ1-1,NA,TRBV10-1,CASSLTTNTEAFF,TGCGCCAGCAGTCTGACGACGAACACTGAAGCTTTCTTT
NA,TRBJ1-6,TRBD1,TRBV19,CASSGQANSPLHF,TGTGCCAGTAGCGGACAGGCTAATTCACCCCTCCACTTT
NA,TRBJ1-2,NA,TRBV13,CASSLDRGSIDGYTF,TGTGCCAGCAGCTTAGATAGGGGGAGTATCGATGGCTACACCTTC
few,TRBJ1-6,TRBD1,TRBV5-6,CASSLPGQGYSPLHF,TGTGCCAGCAGCTTACCGGGACAGGGGTATTCACCCCTCCACTTT
NA,TRBJ2-5,NA,TRBV9,CASSVSGPQETQYF,TGTGCCAGCAGCGTCTCCGGACCCCAAGAGACCCAGTACTTC
once,TRBJ1-1,TRBD1,TRBV7-9,CASSIRQGAEAFF,TGTGCCAGCAGCATCCGACAGGGAGCTGAAGCTTTCTTT
NA,TRBJ2-1,TRBD2,TRBV7-6,CASSLRTSGRNEQFF,TGTGCCAGCAGCCTGAGGACTAGCGGGAGGAATGAGCAGTTCTTC
NA,TRBJ1-2,NA,TRBV5-1,CASSLYRTGHNYGYTF,TGCGCCAGCAGCTTGTATAGGACTGGGCACAACTATGGCTACACCTTC
NA,TRBJ2-1,NA,TRBV29-1,CSVELFGLSYNEQFF,TGCAGCGTTGAACTATTCGGGCTCTCGTACAATGAGCAGTTCTTC
NA,TRBJ1-4,NA,TRBV27,CASSLGGGGSEKLFF,TGTGCCAGCAGCCTGGGCGGGGGGGGCTCCGAAAAACTGTTTTTT
NA,TRBJ2-1,TRBD2,TRBV5-1,CASSSDPAGVYEQFF,TGCGCCAGCAGTTCGGACCCAGCGGGAGTCTATGAGCAGTTCTTC
NA,TRBJ2-3,TRBD2,TRBV7-3,CASSSYGLAGEDTQYF,TGTGCCAGCAGCTCTTACGGACTAGCGGGAGAAGATACGCAGTATTTT
once,TRBJ1-2,NA,TRBV18,CASSGDLQRINYGYTF,TGTGCCAGCTCAGGGGACCTACAGCGAATTAACTATGGCTACACCTTC
NA,TRBJ1-1,NA,TRBV14,CASSQSRGPLGPEAFF,TGTGCCAGCAGCCAATCTCGGGGTCCTCTGGGACCTGAAGCTTTCTTT
NA,TRBJ2-1,TRBD2,TRBV6-4,CASSDGLAGGHEQFF,TGTGCCAGCAGTGACGGACTAGCGGGGGGGCATGAGCAATTCTTC
NA,TRBJ2-4,NA,TRBV30,CAWSPRAEPIVAKNIQYF,TGTGCCTGGAGTCCTCGAGCCGAGCCTATAGTGGCCAAAAACATTCAGTACTTC
NA,TRBJ1-1,NA,TRBV19,CASSMGTPDSEAFF,TGTGCCAGTAGTATGGGGACCCCAGACTCGGAAGCTTTCTTT
NA,TRBJ2-2,NA,TRBV21-1,CASSKGALTVNTGELFF,TGTGCCAGCAGCAAAGGGGCGCTGACAGTGAACACCGGGGAGCTGTTTTTT
NA,TRBJ2-1,NA,TRBV7-3,CASSDGTQIHEQFF,TGTGCCAGCAGCGACGGGACCCAAATCCATGAGCAGTTCTTC
NA,TRBJ2-5,NA,TRBV4-1,CASSHLQGTGETQYF,TGCGCCAGCAGCCACCTACAGGGGACTGGGGAGACCCAGTACTTC
few,TRBJ2-5,NA,TRBV30,CAWSDPAVAEETQYF,TGTGCCTGGAGTGACCCAGCGGTAGCGGAAGAGACCCAGTACTTC
NA,TRBJ2-7,NA,TRBV28,CASSVGRLLSYEQYF,TGTGCCAGCAGTGTGGGGCGGCTCCTCTCCTACGAGCAGTACTTC
NA,TRBJ1-1,NA,TRBV6-1,CASSEVLKSTEAFF,TGTGCCAGCAGTGAGGTACTAAAGAGCACTGAAGCTTTCTTT
NA,TRBJ1-5,NA,TRBV5-1,CASSLNSYQPQHF,TGCGCCAGCAGCTTAAACAGTTATCAGCCCCAGCATTTT
once,TRBJ2-3,NA,TRBV27,CASSFNWEHTDTQYF,TGTGCCAGCAGTTTTAACTGGGAACACACAGATACGCAGTATTTT
NA,TRBJ2-3,NA,TRBV15,CATSRDRDARLEDTQYF,TGTGCCACCAGCAGAGATCGGGACGCGAGACTAGAGGATACGCAGTATTTT
NA,TRBJ2-5,NA,TRBV5-1,CASSLALGKETQYF,TGCGCCAGCAGCTTGGCCCTAGGGAAAGAGACCCAGTACTTC
once,TRBJ2-2,NA,TRBV9,CASSVGQRPGELFF,TGTGCCAGCAGCGTAGGCCAGCGACCCGGGGAGCTGTTTTTT
few,TRBJ1-3,NA,TRBV7-9,CAGDKRSGNTIYF,TGTGCCGGAGATAAGCGCTCTGGAAACACCATATATTTT
once,TRBJ2-1,NA,TRBV18,CASSLRPGTTSYNEQFF,TGTGCCAGCTCACTTCGCCCCGGTACAACCTCCTACAATGAGCAGTTCTTC
NA,TRBJ1-4,TRBD1,TRBV7-9,CASSASGTANEKLFF,TGTGCCAGCAGCGCCAGCGGGACAGCTAATGAAAAACTGTTTTTT
NA,TRBJ2-3,TRBD1,TRBV5-1,CASSSGLGTGGSDTQYF,TGCGCCAGCAGCTCCGGCCTCGGGACAGGGGGGTCAGATACGCAGTATTTT
NA,TRBJ1-1,NA,TRBV6-1,CASSEGGWGTEAFF,TGTGCCAGCAGTGAAGGAGGTTGGGGCACTGAAGCTTTCTTT
NA,TRBJ2-2,TRBD2,TRBV18,CASSPGRTSGRPGELFF,TGTGCCAGCTCACCAGGAAGGACTAGCGGGAGGCCCGGGGAGCTGTTTTTT
NA,TRBJ2-7,TRBD2,TRBV15,CATSLPSGRSEQYF,TGTGCCACCAGCCTCCCTAGCGGGAGAAGCGAGCAGTACTTC
NA,TRBJ1-2,NA,TRBV10-3,CAISEKLGAVGYTF,TGTGCCATCAGTGAGAAACTGGGGGCGGTTGGCTACACCTTC
NA,TRBJ2-5,NA,TRBV5-1,CASSPLLPGETQYF,TGCGCCAGCAGCCCTCTTCTCCCCGGGGAGACCCAGTACTTC
once,TRBJ1-1,NA,TRBV19,CASRKGHSNTEAFF,TGTGCCAGTAGAAAGGGACATTCCAACACTGAAGCTTTCTTT
NA,TRBJ2-5,TRBD2,TRBV7-2,CASSSPAGTSIGETQYF,TGTGCCAGCAGCTCGCCCGCCGGGACTAGTATCGGAGAGACCCAGTACTTC
NA,TRBJ1-1,TRBD1,TRBV29-1,CSVDDRGGTEAFF,TGCAGCGTTGACGACAGGGGAGGAACTGAAGCTTTCTTT
NA,TRBJ1-1,NA,TRBV28,CASSRAYMNTEAFF,TGTGCCAGCAGTAGGGCGTACATGAACACTGAAGCTTTCTTT
NA,TRBJ2-1,NA,TRBV29-1,CSVHPGHLSSLYNEQFF,TGCAGCGTGCACCCGGGACATCTTTCTTCCCTCTACAATGAGCAGTTCTTC
NA,TRBJ2-1,NA,TRBV29-1,CSVPVLNEQFF,TGCAGCGTTCCTGTACTCAATGAGCAGTTCTTC
NA,TRBJ1-1,TRBD1,TRBV7-6,CASSFRDRGLDTEAFF,TGTGCCAGCAGCTTCCGGGACAGGGGTTTGGACACTGAAGCTTTCTTT
NA,TRBJ2-5,NA,TRBV7-2,CASSEGRGISETQYF,TGTGCCAGCAGTGAAGGGAGGGGGATCAGTGAGACCCAGTACTTC